The sequence of this T cell receptor (beta chain) was determined in a study of beta chain features in type 1 diabetes. At the level of the study: Summed over all samples, the examined sorted cells came to about 110 million.

The investigators reverse transcribed all of the isolated RNA, so they sequenced expressed TCRB transcripts. The assay was immunoSEQ multiplex PCR, and TCRdb's table has in-frame clones only and misses some. Of 860,000 or so clones detected, 17% appear once; the ten largest clones hold 0.023%. The CDR3 totals 15 residues. Trimming at V came to 7 bases and at J to 4 bases, leaving 8 bases not matched to a gene. The germline V gene encodes CDR1 MDHEN and CDR2 SYDVKM. The collection from each donor was one heparinised blood draw averaging roughly 100 mL. This receptor was identified in a woman aged 18-29 years in good health. The rearrangement links TRBV28 to TRBJ1-1, with 11 positions matching TRBD1. Sequences were obtained from naive CD4+ T cells from blood. CDR3: CASTTLGQGVTEAFF. CDR3 bases: TGTGCCAGCACTACATTGGGACAGGGGGTCACTGAAGCTTTCTTT.